This T cell receptor (beta chain) was captured by sequencing in a study of blood T cells in healthy people across ages. This CDR3 has 13 residues. CDR1 is MDHEN and CDR2 is SYDVKM in the germline V gene. After removal of 7 bases from V and 6 bases from J, the junction contained 7 bases not matched to a gene. Study-wide findings and caveats: Higher diversity, along with more naive CD4+ cells, distinguished long-lived donors from aged donors.

Using a J-beta primer mix together with a sample-barcoded 5' primer, a second PCR was run for about 6 to 11 cycles. A tag from a template-switch adaptor with 12 random nucleotides marked each cDNA molecule. Samples each returned at least 2.5 million CDR3-containing paired-end reads. TCRdb re-analysed the 5' RACE reads in MiXCR, keeping a single row per CDR3 protein. The sample shows 540,000 or so distinct CDR3 sequences, 24% of them seen only once. As concerns this clonotype: Antigen unknown.

These data were also filed under a second study, of T cells of mothers and their children. That report notes: The study found slightly higher but non-significant overlap in related versus unrelated mother-child pairs.

V gene TRBV28 combines with J gene TRBJ1-2, with 8 bases that match TRBD1. The sequenced sample consisted of blood. This receptor was identified in a boy aged 5-17 years in good health. This chain's CDR3 is CASTPDRANGYTF. CDR3 in DNA: TGTGCCAGCACCCCGGACAGGGCAAATGGCTACACCTTC.